This TCR beta chain was identified in a study of cytomegalovirus exposure and HLA in healthy donors (dated by TCRdb to 2015 to 2018). Context from the whole study: According to an earlier analysis of around 600 of the donors, about 179 million T cells yielded over 100 million unique TCR beta sequences and roughly 280 Gb of sequence data. Among some 410 genotyped donors of the cohort, an average of around 220,000 unique TCR beta nucleotide sequences was sequenced per donor, of which approximately 19% were non-productive. All discovery cohort repertoires had been generated using a single sequencing platform. Donor age, sex, ethnicity and CMV serostatus were compiled alongside the repertoire data. Both class I and class II loci were covered by HLA typing, at four-digit resolution. Along with the roughly 670-subject first cohort, a separate validation cohort of approximately 110 different subjects was used. In an earlier analysis of 500 to 650 of the donors, high-throughput TCR beta sequencing was used to judge whether each TCR beta V gene segment behaved as functional or pseudogenic. The number of donors typed differed by locus, with 629-630 for A, B, C, DRB1 and DQB1, roughly 550 for DQA1, some 570 for DPA1, and approximately 470 for DPB1. Approximately 300 gigabases of sequencing data and around 80 million unique TCR sequences made up an early release that covered nearly 650 HLA-typed donors. A later analysis re-analyzed previously published TCR beta repertoires from approximately 700 donors and added high-resolution HLA genotyping to study TCR occurrence patterns. Roughly 5 DR-DQ haplotypes were handled as single units for association and clustering, since linkage in the cohort was strong. The later analysis used no new phenotypic data to find candidate immune exposures, relying instead on TCR beta sequences and their occurrence across donors. The study aimed to test whether cataloging public T cell receptors could reveal signatures of past pathogen exposure. The study used immunosequencing to profile the T cell repertoires of approximately 650 subjects and linked those repertoires to cytomegalovirus serostatus. To predict cytomegalovirus infection status, the study combined high-throughput TCR immunosequencing, statistical association of individual TCRs with disease status, and machine learning. Of the roughly 390 genotyped donors, 65% to 90% fell in the genetic ancestry cluster associated with self-reported Caucasian donors. Genome-wide SNP genotypes for about 60% of the roughly 670 donors were used in a later genetic analysis, which treated that subset as a discovery cohort.

Overall study outcomes, separate from this receptor: According to a later genetic analysis, donors in an Asian-associated ancestry cluster had fewer N-insertions in productive TCRs than the roughly 660-donor mean. In a later genetic analysis, a missense DCLRE1C variant was associated with V-gene and J-gene trimming of TCR beta chains, and the association was replicated in an independent cohort. In both the original and validation cohorts, the classifier was reported to diagnose cytomegalovirus status with high specificity and sensitivity. The study listed around 160 TCR beta chains as associated with cytomegalovirus. An earlier analysis of approximately 540 of the donors showed that most TCR beta V segments appeared in productive rearrangements either about 87% or about 30% of the time, which broadly matched IMGT annotations. In a later analysis, TCR association rates were found to vary across HLA loci, with the most associated TCRs seen for DRB1 alleles and the fewest for HLA-C alleles. In a later analysis, HLA-associated TCR beta chains were found to be more clonally expanded and to have lower generation probabilities than equally common non-associated chains. Some IMGT-functional V segments, including TRBV6-2 and TRBV6-3, could not be distinguished by the 87-base-pair reads and were therefore excluded. A cluster of highly shared sequence variants was judged likely to be a technical artifact of the sequencing pipeline. When HLA alleles, especially DR and DQ, strongly co-occurred, attributing TCR associations to individual alleles was difficult. Correlated functional status among segregating V segments might reflect linkage disequilibrium, but an unknown experimental factor could not be ruled out. Sequencing depth was assumed to be roughly uniform across donors in the presence/absence analyses, though that assumption may not hold. Most TCR sequences were observed very rarely across donors, whereas some public TCRs were present in many individuals. The cohort was sequenced for TCR beta chains only, and without alpha or paired-chain data the features that could be detected were limited. Because HLA typing was unavailable for some donors at each locus, only the typed subset was used in association tests. In a later analysis, several top co-occurrence clusters were reported to appear linked to parvovirus B19, influenza, CMV and Epstein-Barr virus. The authors suggested that the approach could potentially be generalized to other disease states and immunological phenotypes. In vitro tests confirmed that a few of the cytomegalovirus-associated TCR beta chains recognize cytomegalovirus antigens. According to a later analysis, most CMV-associated TCR beta chains appeared to be HLA-restricted, and the HLA associations seemed to be driven largely by CMV exposure. A later analysis associated 16,951 TCR beta sequences with specific HLA alleles at a false discovery rate of 0.05. A further reported finding was that TCR beta sequences accurately predicted the HLA-A and HLA-B alleles for most subjects in the first cohort. Because counts were too low, about 18 rarely observed V segments, including chromosome 9 orphons, were excluded from the earlier analysis of roughly 580 of the donors. Immune exposure information for the cohort was limited to CMV serostatus.

The cohort comprised 666 healthy bone marrow donors. All cohort members were sampled while nominally healthy, although unrecorded immune exposures were likely present. The donor was CMV seropositive and was included in the group of 300 or so seropositive cohort members. Each donor provided a peripheral blood sample, and peripheral blood mononuclear cells were used for TCR beta sequencing. The Qiagen DNeasy Blood Extraction Kit was used to extract genomic DNA from the blood cell samples. This clone was found once. Its target antigen remains unknown. No base qualities exist here, and no much larger clone lies one base off it. Receptors were amplified or captured by the immunoSEQ multiplex PCR assay. For the multiplex PCR, a mixture combining 60 forward primers for TCR Vbeta segments and 13 reverse primers for TCR Jbeta segments was used. The CDR3 region of rearranged TCR beta genes was amplified from genomic DNA with a multiplex PCR assay. Amplified TCR beta libraries were sequenced as 87-base-pair reads on the Illumina HiSeq System. In the original analysis: In a later analysis, roughly 80 million unique TCR beta chains were counted across the 500 to 850 repertoires, and roughly 9.9 million of these chains were shared by at least two donors. To remove PCR and sequencing errors, raw reads were error-corrected and collapsed into unique sequences using a nearest-neighbor algorithm that merged closely related sequences. Alignment of CDR3 sequences to IMGT reference sequences was used to assign V, D and J gene segments. For a sequence to be retained, at least a six-nucleotide match to both a V gene segment and a J gene segment was required. Rearrangements were called productive when the CDR3 lacked stop codons and stayed in frame with V and J; all others were non-productive. CDR3 was defined by IMGT convention, running from the second conserved V-encoded cysteine to the conserved J-encoded phenylalanine. The earlier analysis of 587 of the donors excluded sequences that lacked an unambiguous match to a single V gene segment. In an earlier analysis of several hundred of the donors, V segments were called functional above 56.7% productive rearrangements and were called segregating when the between-donor standard deviation exceeded 5%. A statistical classification framework was built for diagnosing cytomegalovirus status from the catalog of TCR beta chain sequences. In a later analysis, V and J genes were assigned by comparing TCR nucleotide sequences against IMGT/GENE-DB human TR gene sequences. A later analysis assigned CDR3 sequences and most-parsimonious VDJ recombination scenarios with the TCRdist pipeline. In a later analysis, every TCR beta chain was defined by the combination of its CDR3 amino acid sequence and its V-gene family, and reads without a unique V-gene family were dropped. A later analysis removed 500 to 650 highly shared, low-generation-probability nucleotide sequences to deal with suspected cross-contamination and a sequencing artifact. In a later analysis, a clonal expansion index was calculated for each public chain from normalized within-repertoire ranks of inferred template counts. A later analysis computed generation probabilities with a VDJ recombination model fitted to out-of-frame rearrangements, and checked the results against IGoR. Hypergeometric tests were used in a later analysis to score TCR-TCR, TCR-HLA and TCR-CMV co-occurrence, with a repertoire-size bias correction applied to the TCR pairs. A later analysis estimated false discovery rates by permuting HLA or CMV assignments 20 times. In a later analysis, co-occurring TCRs were grouped using DBSCAN, with TCRdist sequence similarity added in when clustering inside HLA-allele-positive subsets. Repertoires with fewer than 30,000 or more than 120,000 public chains were left out of co-occurrence clustering, as were five repertoires with anomalous nucleotide sharing. Entries here come from immuneACCESS through TCRdb and include only in-frame sequences with V and J called. Some clones fail to appear in such tables; in the studies checked, an unresolved V gene covers under half of the shortfall, and the cause of the remainder is unknown. V, J and clone size derive from that table, while D and trimming were established from the DNA sequence. The sample table shows more than 100,000 clones, and around 80% are seen once. The ten biggest clones cover 2.5% to 3.5% of the sample.

The CDR3 numbers 14 residues from cysteine through phenylalanine. Kept here is only the CDR3 DNA, which spans 42 bases and is read in frame from base 1. V sheds 4 bases and J sheds 7 bases, leaving 16 bases between their ends. Based on the germline V gene, the CDR1 and CDR2 sequences are SGHVS and FNYEAQ. This receptor was obtained from a woman in her forties in good health and CMV-seropositive. The sequence links TRBV7-6 to TRBJ1-1; TRBD1 could be the D gene, as 6 bases match. Sequencing was performed on PBMCs. The CDR3 reads as follows: CASSSESGTNEAFF. DNA sequence: TGTGCCAGCAGCTCAGAATCCGGGACAAATGAAGCTTTCTTT.